This T cell receptor beta chain was sequenced for a study of T-cell reconstitution after alpha-beta-depleted transplantation in children. Worth noting for this clonotype: Its specificity is unknown.

General observations from the study: Expanded clones from the graft, numbering several hundred, reportedly supplied alpha-beta T cells about two months after transplant.

Preparation of the TCRbeta library used unique molecular identifiers. In TCRdb, the PCR reads were re-called with MiXCR into one record per CDR3 protein. This table holds fewer than 700,000 distinct CDR3 sequences, under 30% found once. V dropped 5 bases and J dropped 5; count of bases not matched to a gene: 3. From germline, CDR1 is ENHRY and CDR2 SYGVKD. The CDR3 totals 14 residues. The chain joins TRBV10-3 to TRBJ2-2; 9 bases are shared with TRBD1. The sample in question was PBMCs, mostly from graft donor cells, obtained 360 days after TCRalphabeta/CD19-depleted stem cell transplant. This clonotype originated in a boy under two years old who had a stem cell transplant for acute myeloid leukemia, so the T cells may come from the graft donor. The CDR3 loop reads CAISRQGGTGELFF. The DNA for the CDR3 is TGTGCCATCAGTCGACAGGGGGGGACCGGGGAGCTGTTTTTT.